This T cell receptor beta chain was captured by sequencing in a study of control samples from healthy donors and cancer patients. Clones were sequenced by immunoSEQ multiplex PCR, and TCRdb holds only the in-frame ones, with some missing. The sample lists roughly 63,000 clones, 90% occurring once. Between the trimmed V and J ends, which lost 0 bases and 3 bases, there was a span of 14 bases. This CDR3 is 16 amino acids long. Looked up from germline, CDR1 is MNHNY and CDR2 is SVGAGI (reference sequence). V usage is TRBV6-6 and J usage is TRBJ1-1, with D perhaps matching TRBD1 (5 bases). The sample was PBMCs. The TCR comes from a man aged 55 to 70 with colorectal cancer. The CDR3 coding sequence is TGTGCCAGCAGTTACTCGCGCATGGGGCCATACACTGAAGCTTTCTTT. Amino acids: CASSYSRMGPYTEAFF.